This T cell receptor (beta chain) emerged from a study of lymphopenia after photon versus proton radiotherapy. Germline loops: CDR1 SEHNR, CDR2 FQNEAQ (reference sequence). The CDR3 is made up of 15 amino acids. V shed 3 bases and J 4 bases; nucleotides not matched to a gene: 6. This clone showed up just once. The table came from immunoSEQ multiplex PCR; TCRdb's copy has only in-frame clones and leaves some out. The profile shows about 42,000 clones, around 81% of them singletons. This specimen was peripheral blood, taken from a patient treated with proton-based radiotherapy. The source is a woman aged 70 to 79 with pancreatic cancer. The chain carries TRBV7-9 and TRBJ2-7; 10 bases agree with TRBD1. The CDR3 reads CASSFYRDRGYEQYF. Here the CDR3 DNA reads TGTGCCAGCAGCTTCTATAGGGACAGGGGTTACGAGCAGTACTTC.